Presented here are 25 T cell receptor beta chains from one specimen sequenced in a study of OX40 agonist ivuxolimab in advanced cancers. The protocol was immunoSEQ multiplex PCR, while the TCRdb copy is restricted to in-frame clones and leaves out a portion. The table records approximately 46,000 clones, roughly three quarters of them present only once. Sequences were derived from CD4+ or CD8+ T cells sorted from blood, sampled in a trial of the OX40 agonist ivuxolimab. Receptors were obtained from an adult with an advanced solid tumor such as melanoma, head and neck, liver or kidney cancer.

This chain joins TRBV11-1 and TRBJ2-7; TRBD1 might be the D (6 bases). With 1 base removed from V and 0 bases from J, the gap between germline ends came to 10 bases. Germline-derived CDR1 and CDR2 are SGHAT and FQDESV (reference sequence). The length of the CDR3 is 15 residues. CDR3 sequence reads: CASSLGDTSSYEQYF. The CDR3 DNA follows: TGTGCCAGCAGCTTAGGGGACACGAGCTCCTACGAGCAGTACTTC. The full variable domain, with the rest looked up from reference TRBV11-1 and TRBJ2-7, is EAEVAQSPRYKITEKSQAVAFWCDPISGHATLYWYRQILGQGPELLVQFQDESVVDDSQLPKDRFSAERLKGVDSTLKIQPAELGDSAMYLCASSLGDTSSYEQYFGPGTRLTVT.

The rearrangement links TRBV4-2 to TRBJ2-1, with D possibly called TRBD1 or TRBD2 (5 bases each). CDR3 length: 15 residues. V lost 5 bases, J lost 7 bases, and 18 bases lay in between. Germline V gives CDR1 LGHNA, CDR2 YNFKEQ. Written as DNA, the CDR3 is TGTGCCAGCAGCGGGACCACACTAGAGTATAATGAGCAGTTCTTC. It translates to CASSGTTLEYNEQFF.

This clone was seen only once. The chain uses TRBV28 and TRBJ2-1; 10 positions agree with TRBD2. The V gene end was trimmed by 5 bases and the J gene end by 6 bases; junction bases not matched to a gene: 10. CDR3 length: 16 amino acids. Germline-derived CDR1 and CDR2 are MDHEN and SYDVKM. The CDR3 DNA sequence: TGTGCCAGCAGTACTTACAAGCTAGCGGGAGTCAATGAGCAGTTCTTC. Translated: CASSTYKLAGVNEQFF.

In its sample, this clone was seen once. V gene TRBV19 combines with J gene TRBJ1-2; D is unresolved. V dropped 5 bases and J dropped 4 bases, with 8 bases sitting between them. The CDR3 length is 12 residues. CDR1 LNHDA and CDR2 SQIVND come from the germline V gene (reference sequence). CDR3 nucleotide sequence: TGTGCCAGTAGTTCGCAAGCCTATGGCTACACCTTC. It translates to CASSSQAYGYTF.

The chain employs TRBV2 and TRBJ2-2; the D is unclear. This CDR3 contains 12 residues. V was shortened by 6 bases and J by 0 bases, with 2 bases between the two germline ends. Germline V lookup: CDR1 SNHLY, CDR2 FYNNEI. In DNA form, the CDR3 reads TGTGCCAGCAGACCGAACACCGGGGAGCTGTTTTTT. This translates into CASRPNTGELFF.

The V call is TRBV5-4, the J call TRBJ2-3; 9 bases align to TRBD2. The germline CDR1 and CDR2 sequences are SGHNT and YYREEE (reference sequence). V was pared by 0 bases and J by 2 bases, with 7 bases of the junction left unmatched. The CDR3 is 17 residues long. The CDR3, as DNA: TGTGCCAGCAGCTTGGGTAGTAGCGGGAGACTCACAGATACGCAGTATTTT. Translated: CASSLGSSGRLTDTQYF.

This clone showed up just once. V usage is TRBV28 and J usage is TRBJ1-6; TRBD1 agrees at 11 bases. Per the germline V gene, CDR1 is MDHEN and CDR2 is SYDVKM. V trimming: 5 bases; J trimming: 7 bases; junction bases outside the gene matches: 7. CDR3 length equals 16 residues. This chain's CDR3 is CASSEWTGGGNSPLHF. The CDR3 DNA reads TGTGCCAGCAGTGAGTGGACAGGGGGCGGAAATTCACCCCTCCACTTT.

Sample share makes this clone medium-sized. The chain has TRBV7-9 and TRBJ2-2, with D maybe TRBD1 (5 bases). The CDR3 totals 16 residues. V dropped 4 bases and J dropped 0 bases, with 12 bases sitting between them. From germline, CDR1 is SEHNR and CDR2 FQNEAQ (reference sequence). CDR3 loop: CASSSKTDTNTGELFF. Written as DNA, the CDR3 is TGTGCCAGCAGCTCCAAGACAGATACGAACACCGGGGAGCTGTTTTTT.

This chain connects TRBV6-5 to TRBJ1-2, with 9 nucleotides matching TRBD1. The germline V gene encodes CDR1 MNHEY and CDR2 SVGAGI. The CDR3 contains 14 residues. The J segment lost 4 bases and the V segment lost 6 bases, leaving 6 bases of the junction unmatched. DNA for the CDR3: TGTGCCAGCAGACTAGGGACAGGGACCTATGGCTACACCTTC. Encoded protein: CASRLGTGTYGYTF.

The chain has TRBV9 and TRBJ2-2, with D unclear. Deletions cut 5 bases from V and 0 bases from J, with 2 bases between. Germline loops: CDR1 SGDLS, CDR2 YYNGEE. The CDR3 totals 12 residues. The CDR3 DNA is TGTGCCAGCAGAGCGAACACCGGGGAGCTGTTTTTT. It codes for CASRANTGELFF. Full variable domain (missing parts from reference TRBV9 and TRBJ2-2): DSGVTQTPKHLITATGQRVTLRCSPRSGDLSVYWYQQSLDQGLQFLIQYYNGEERAKGNILERFSAQQFPDLHSELNLSSLELGDSALYFCASRANTGELFFGEGSRLTVL.

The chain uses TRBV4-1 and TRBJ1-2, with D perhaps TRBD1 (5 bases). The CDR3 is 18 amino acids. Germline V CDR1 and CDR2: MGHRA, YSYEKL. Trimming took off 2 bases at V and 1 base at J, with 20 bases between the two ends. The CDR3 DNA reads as TGCGCCAGCAGCCAACGCTGGGGCGGGGCCACGCTTAACTATGGCTACACCTTC. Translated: CASSQRWGGATLNYGYTF.

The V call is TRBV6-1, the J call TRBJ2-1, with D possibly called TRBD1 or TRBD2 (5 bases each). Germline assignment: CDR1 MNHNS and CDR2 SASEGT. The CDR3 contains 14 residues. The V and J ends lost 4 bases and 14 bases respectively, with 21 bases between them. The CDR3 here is CASSAGTDPPKEFF. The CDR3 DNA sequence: TGTGCCAGCAGTGCTGGGACCGATCCTCCTAAGGAGTTCTTC.

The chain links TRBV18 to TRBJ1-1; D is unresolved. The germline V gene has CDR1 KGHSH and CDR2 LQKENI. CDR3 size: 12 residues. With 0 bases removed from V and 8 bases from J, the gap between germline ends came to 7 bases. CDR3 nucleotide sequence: TGTGCCAGCTCACCACCGAATCTGGAAGCTTTCTTT. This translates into CASSPPNLEAFF.

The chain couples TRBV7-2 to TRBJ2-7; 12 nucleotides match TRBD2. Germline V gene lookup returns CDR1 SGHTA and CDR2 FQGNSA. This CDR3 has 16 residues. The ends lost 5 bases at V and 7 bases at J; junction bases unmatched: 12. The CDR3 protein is CASSRDLTSGRGEQYF. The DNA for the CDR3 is TGTGCCAGCAGCCGAGACCTGACTAGCGGGAGAGGAGAGCAGTACTTC.

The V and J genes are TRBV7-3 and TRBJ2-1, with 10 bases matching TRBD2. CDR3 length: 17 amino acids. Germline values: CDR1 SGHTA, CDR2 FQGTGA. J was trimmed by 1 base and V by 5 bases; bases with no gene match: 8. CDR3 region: CASSPRALAGSYNEQFF. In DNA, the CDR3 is TGTGCCAGCAGCCCAAGGGCACTAGCGGGGTCCTACAATGAGCAGTTCTTC. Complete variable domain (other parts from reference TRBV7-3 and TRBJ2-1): GAGVSQTPSNKVTEKGKYVELRCDPISGHTALYWYRQSLGQGPEFLIYFQGTGAADDSGLPNDRFFAVRPEGSVSTLKIQRTERGDSAVYLCASSPRALAGSYNEQFFGPGTRLTVL.

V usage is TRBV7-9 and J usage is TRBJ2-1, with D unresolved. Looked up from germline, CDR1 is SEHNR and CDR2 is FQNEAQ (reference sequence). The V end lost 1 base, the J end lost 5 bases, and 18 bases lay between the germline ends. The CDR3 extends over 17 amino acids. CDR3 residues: CASSLVSSSSGDNEQFF. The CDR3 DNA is TGTGCCAGCAGCTTAGTATCATCGTCGTCCGGTGACAATGAGCAGTTCTTC.

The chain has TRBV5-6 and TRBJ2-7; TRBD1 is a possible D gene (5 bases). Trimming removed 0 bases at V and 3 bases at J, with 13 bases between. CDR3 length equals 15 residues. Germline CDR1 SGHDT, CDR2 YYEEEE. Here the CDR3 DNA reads TGTGCCAGCAGCTTGGTTGGGGTAAGGGGCTACGAGCAGTACTTC. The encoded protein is CASSLVGVRGYEQYF.

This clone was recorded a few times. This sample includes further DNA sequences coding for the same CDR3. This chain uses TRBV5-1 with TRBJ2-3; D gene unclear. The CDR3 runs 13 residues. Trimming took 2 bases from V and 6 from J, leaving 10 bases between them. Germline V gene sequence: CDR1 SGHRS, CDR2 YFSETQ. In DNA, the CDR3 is TGCGCCAGCAGCTTTCCGGGTGATGATACGCAGTATTTT. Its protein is CASSFPGDDTQYF.

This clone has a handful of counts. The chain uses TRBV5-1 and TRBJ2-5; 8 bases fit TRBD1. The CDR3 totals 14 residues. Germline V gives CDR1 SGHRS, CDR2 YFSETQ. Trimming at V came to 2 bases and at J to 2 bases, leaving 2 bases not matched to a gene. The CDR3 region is CASSLQGGQETQYF. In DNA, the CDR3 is TGCGCCAGCAGCTTACAGGGGGGACAAGAGACCCAGTACTTC.

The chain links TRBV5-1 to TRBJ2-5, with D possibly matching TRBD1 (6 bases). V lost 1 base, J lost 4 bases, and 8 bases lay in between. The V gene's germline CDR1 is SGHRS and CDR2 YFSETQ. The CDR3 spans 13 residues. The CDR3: CASSLTGRETQYF. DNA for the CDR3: TGCGCCAGCAGCTTGACAGGGAGAGAGACCCAGTACTTC. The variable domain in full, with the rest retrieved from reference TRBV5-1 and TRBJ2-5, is KAGVTQTPRYLIKTRGQQVTLSCSPISGHRSVSWYQQTPGQGLQFLFEYFSETQRNKGNFPGRFSGRQFSNSRSEMNVSTLELGDSALYLCASSLTGRETQYFGPGTRLLVL.

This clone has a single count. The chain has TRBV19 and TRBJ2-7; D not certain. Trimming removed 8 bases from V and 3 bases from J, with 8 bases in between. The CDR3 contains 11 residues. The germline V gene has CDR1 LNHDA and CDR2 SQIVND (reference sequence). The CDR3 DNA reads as TGTGCCAGTCGGATGGGCTACGAGCAGTACTTC. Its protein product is CASRMGYEQYF.

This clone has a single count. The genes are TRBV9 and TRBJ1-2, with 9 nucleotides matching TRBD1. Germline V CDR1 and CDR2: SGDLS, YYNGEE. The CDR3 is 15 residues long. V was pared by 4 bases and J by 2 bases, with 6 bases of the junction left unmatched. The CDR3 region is CASSSRDRENYGYTF. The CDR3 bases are TGTGCCAGCAGCTCCCGGGACAGGGAAAACTATGGCTACACCTTC. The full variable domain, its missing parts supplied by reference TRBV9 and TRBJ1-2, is DSGVTQTPKHLITATGQRVTLRCSPRSGDLSVYWYQQSLDQGLQFLIQYYNGEERAKGNILERFSAQQFPDLHSELNLSSLELGDSALYFCASSSRDRENYGYTFGSGTRLTVV.

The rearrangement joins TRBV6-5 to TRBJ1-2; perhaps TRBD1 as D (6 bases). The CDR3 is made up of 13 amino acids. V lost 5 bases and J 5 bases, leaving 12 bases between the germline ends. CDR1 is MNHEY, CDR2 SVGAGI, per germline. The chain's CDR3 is CASSLTGLYGYTF. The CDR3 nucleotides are TGTGCCAGCAGTCTCACAGGGCTATATGGCTACACCTTC.

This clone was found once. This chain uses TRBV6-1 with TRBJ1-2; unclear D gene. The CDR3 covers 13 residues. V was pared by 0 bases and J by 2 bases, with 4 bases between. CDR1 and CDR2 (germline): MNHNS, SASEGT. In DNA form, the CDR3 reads TGTGCCAGCAGTGAAGCTTGGAACTATGGCTACACCTTC. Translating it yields CASSEAWNYGYTF.

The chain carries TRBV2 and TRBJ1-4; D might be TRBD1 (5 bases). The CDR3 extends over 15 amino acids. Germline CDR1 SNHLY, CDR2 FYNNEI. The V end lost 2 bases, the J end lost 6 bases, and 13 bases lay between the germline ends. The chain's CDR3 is CASSEPSGTHEKLFF. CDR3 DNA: TGTGCCAGCAGTGAACCGTCCGGGACGCATGAAAAACTGTTTTTT. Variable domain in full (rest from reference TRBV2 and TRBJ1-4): EPEVTQTPSHQVTQMGQEVILRCVPISNHLYFYWYRQILGQKVEFLVSFYNNEISEKSEIFDDQFSVERPDGSNFTLKIRSTKLEDSAMYFCASSEPSGTHEKLFFGSGTQLSVL.